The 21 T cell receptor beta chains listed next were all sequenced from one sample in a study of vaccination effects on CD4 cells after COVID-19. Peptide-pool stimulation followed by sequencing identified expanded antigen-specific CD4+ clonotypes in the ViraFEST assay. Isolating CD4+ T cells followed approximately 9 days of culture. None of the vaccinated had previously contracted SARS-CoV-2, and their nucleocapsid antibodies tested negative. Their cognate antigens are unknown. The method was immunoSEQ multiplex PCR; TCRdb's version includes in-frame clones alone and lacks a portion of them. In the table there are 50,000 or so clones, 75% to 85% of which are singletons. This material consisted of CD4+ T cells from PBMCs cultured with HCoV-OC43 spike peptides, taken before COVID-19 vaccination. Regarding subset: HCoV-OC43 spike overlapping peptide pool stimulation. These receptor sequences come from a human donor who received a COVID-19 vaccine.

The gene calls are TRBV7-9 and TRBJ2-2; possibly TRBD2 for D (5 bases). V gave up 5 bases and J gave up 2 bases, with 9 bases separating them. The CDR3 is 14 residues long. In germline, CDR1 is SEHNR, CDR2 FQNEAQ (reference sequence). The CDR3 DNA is TGTGCCAGCAGCCTAGGGAGTAACACCGGGGAGCTGTTTTTT. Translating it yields CASSLGSNTGELFF.

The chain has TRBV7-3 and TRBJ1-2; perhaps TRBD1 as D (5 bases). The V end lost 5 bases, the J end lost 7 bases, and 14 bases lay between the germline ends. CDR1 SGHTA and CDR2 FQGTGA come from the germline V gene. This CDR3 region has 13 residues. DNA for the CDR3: TGTGCCAGCAGCCTCTCCGCAGGGACTGGCTACACCTTC. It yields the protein CASSLSAGTGYTF. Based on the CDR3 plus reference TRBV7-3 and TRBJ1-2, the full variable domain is GAGVSQTPSNKVTEKGKYVELRCDPISGHTALYWYRQSLGQGPEFLIYFQGTGAADDSGLPNDRFFAVRPEGSVSTLKIQRTERGDSAVYLCASSLSAGTGYTFGSGTRLTVV.

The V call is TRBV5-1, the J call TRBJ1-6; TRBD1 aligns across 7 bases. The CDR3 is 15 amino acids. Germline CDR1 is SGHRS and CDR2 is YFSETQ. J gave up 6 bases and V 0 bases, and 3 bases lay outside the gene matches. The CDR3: CASSLDGQVNSPLHF. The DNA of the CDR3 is TGCGCCAGCAGCTTGGATGGACAGGTTAATTCACCCCTCCACTTT.

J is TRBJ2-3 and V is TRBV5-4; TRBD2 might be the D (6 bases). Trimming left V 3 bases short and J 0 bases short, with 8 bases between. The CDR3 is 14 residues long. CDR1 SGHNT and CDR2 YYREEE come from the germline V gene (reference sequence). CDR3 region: CASSSSGSTDTQYF. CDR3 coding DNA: TGTGCCAGCAGCTCGAGCGGGAGCACAGATACGCAGTATTTT.

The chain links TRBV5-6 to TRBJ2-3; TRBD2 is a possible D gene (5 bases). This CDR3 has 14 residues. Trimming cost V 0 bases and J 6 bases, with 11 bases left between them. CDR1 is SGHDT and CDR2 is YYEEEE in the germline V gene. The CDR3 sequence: CASSLGTPGDTQYF. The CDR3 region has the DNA TGTGCCAGCAGCTTGGGGACGCCGGGGGATACGCAGTATTTT.

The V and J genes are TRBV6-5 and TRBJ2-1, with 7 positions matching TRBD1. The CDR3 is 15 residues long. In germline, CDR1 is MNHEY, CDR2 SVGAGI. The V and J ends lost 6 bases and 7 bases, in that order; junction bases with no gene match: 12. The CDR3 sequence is CASSPVQGIRNEQFF. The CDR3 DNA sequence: TGTGCCAGCAGCCCGGTACAGGGGATACGAAATGAGCAGTTCTTC.

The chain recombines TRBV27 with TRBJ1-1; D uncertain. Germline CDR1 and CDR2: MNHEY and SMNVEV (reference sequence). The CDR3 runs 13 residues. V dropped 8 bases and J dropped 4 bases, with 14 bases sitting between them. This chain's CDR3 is CASGRPLSTEAFF. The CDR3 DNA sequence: TGTGCCAGCGGCCGACCCCTGAGCACTGAAGCTTTCTTT.

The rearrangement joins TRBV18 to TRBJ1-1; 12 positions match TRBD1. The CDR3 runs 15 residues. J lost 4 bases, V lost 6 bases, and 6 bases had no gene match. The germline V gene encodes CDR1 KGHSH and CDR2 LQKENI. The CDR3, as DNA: TGTGCCAGCTCTAGGGACAGGGGGCAAGGCACTGAAGCTTTCTTT. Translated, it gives CASSRDRGQGTEAFF.

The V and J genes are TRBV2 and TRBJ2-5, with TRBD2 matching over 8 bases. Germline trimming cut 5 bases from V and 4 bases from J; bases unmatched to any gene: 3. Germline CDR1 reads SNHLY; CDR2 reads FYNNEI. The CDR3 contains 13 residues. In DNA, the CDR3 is TGTGCCAGCAGTCGGGGACTAGGAGAGACCCAGTACTTC. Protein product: CASSRGLGETQYF.

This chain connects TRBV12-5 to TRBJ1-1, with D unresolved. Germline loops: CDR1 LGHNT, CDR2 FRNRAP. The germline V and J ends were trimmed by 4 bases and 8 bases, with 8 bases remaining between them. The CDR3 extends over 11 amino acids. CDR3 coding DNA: TGTGCTAGTGGTTCCTCTTGGGAAGCTTTCTTT. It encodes CASGSSWEAFF.

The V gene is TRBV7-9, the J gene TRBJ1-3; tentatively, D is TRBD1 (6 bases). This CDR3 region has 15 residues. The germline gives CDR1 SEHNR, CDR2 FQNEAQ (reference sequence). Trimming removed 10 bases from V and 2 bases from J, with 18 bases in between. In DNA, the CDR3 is TGTGCCAAGGGGGATGGTGTGGAAGCTGGAAACACCATATATTTT. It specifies CAKGDGVEAGNTIYF.

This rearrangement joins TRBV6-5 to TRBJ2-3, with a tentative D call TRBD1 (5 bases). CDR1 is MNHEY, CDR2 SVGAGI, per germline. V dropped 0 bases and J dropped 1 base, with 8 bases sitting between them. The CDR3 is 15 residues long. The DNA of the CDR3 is TGTGCCAGCAGTTACTCGATCAGGGGCACAGATACGCAGTATTTT. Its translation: CASSYSIRGTDTQYF.

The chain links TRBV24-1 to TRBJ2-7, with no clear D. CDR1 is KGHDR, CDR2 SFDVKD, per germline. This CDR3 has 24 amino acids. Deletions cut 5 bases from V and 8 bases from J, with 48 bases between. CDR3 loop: CATSASSCNGRILLLAPTSLKQYV. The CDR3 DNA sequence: TGTGCCACCAGTGCCTCCTCCTGTAACGGACGGATCCTACTCCTCGCCCCTACGAGTTTAAAGCAGTACGTC.

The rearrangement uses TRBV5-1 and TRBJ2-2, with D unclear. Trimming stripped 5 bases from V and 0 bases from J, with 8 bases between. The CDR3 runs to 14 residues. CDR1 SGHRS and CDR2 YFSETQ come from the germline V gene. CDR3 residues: CASRKDANTGELFF. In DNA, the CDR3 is TGCGCCAGCAGGAAGGACGCGAACACCGGGGAGCTGTTTTTT.

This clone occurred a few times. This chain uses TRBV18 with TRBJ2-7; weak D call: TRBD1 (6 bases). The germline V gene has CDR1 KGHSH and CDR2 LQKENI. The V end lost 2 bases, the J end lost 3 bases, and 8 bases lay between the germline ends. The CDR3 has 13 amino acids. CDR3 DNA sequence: TGTGCCAGCTCACCAGGGACATACTACGAGCAGTACGTC. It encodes CASSPGTYYEQYV.

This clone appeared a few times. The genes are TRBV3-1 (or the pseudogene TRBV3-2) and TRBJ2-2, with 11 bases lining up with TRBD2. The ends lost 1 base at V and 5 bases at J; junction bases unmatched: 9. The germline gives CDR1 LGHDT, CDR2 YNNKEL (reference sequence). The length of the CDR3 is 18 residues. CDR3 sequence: CASSQGGALAGGTGELFF. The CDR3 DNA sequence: TGTGCCAGCAGCCAAGGGGGAGCCTTAGCGGGGGGGACCGGGGAGCTGTTTTTT.

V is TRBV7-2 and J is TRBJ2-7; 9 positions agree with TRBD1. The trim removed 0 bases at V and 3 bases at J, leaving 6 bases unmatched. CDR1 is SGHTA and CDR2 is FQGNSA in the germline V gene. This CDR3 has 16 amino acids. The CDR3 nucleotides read TGTGCCAGCAGCTTAGCGGGGACAGGGAACTACTACGAGCAGTACGTC. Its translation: CASSLAGTGNYYEQYV.

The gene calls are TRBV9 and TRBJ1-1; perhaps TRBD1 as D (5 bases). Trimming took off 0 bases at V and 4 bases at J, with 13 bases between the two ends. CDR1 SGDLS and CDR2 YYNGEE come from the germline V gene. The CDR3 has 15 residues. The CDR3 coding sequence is TGTGCCAGCAGCGTAGGAAGGGGCGAGCGCACTGAAGCTTTCTTT. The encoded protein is CASSVGRGERTEAFF. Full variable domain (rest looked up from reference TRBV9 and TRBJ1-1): DSGVTQTPKHLITATGQRVTLRCSPRSGDLSVYWYQQSLDQGLQFLIQYYNGEERAKGNILERFSAQQFPDLHSELNLSSLELGDSALYFCASSVGRGERTEAFFGQGTRLTVV.

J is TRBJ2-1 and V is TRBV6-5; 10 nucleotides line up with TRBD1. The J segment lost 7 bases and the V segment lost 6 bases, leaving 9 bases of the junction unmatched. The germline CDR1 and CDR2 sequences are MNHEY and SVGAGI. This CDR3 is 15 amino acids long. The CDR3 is CASRTDRGTGNEQFF. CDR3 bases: TGTGCCAGCAGAACGGACAGGGGGACAGGGAATGAGCAGTTCTTC.

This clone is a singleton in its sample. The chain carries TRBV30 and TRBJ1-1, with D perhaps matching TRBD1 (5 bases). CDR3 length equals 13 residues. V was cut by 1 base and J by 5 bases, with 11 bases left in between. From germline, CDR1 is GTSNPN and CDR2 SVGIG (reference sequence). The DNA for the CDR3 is TGTGCCTGGAGTGGACAGTCGATTACTGAAGCTTTCTTT. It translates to CAWSGQSITEAFF.

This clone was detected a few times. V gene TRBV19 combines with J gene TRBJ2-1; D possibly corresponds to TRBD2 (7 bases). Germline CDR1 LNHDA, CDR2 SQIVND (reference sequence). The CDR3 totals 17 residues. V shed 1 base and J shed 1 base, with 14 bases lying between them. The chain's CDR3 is CASSIAQGRGSYNEQFF. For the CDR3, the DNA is TGTGCCAGTAGTATAGCCCAGGGGCGGGGGTCCTACAATGAGCAGTTCTTC.